These 30 T cell receptor beta chains came from one sample sequenced in a study of OX40 agonist ivuxolimab in advanced cancers. Data came from immunoSEQ multiplex PCR; TCRdb stores just in-frame clones and leaves some out. The data contain tens of thousands of clones, about 86% of them singletons. The source was CD4+ or CD8+ T cells sorted from blood, collected in a trial of the OX40 agonist ivuxolimab. The receptors here all came from an adult with an advanced solid tumor such as melanoma, head and neck, liver or kidney cancer.

The chain joins TRBV7-2 to TRBJ2-7; 11 nucleotides match TRBD2. CDR3 length equals 14 residues. Germline V CDR1 and CDR2: SGHTA, FQGNSA. The ends lost 5 bases at V and 6 bases at J; junction bases unmatched: 6. The CDR3 is CASSPSLAGGEQYF. Written as DNA, the CDR3 is TGTGCCAGCAGCCCGTCGCTAGCGGGAGGCGAGCAGTACTTC.

The chain recombines TRBV19 with TRBJ2-7; 11 nucleotides match TRBD2. Germline CDR1 reads LNHDA; CDR2 reads SQIVND (reference sequence). CDR3 size: 15 residues. The ends lost 3 bases at V and 1 base at J; junction bases unmatched: 2. For the CDR3, the DNA is TGTGCCAGTAGTATCGGGACTAGCGGATCCTACGAGCAGTACTTC. Translation: CASSIGTSGSYEQYF. Looking up the rest from reference TRBV19 and TRBJ2-7 gives the full variable domain: DGGITQSPKYLFRKEGQNVTLSCEQNLNHDAMYWYRQDPGQGLRLIYYSQIVNDFQKGDIAEGYSVSREKKESFPLTVTSAQKNPTAFYLCASSIGTSGSYEQYFGPGTRLTVT.

This rearrangement joins TRBV30 to TRBJ2-7; 11 bases map to TRBD1. The V and J ends lost 2 bases and 7 bases, in that order; junction bases with no gene match: 10. The CDR3 is 15 amino acids. Germline V gene sequence: CDR1 GTSNPN, CDR2 SVGIG (reference sequence). CDR3 DNA sequence: TGTGCCTGGAGTCAAAGGACAGGGGGCTTGGGGGAGCAGTACTTC. It yields the protein CAWSQRTGGLGEQYF.

The rearrangement uses TRBV19 and TRBJ1-4; D perhaps matches TRBD1 (5 bases). The CDR3 is made up of 15 amino acids. CDR1 is LNHDA, CDR2 SQIVND, per germline (reference sequence). The V and J ends lost 3 bases and 3 bases respectively, with 11 bases between them. The CDR3 DNA reads TGTGCCAGTAGTATTGGGGGGACGTCTAATGAAAAACTGTTTTTT. Its protein product is CASSIGGTSNEKLFF.

The V and J genes are TRBV18 and TRBJ1-1; 7 bases align to TRBD1. Per the germline V gene, CDR1 is KGHSH and CDR2 is LQKENI. The CDR3 loop spans 12 amino acids. Trimming cost V 1 base and J 8 bases; bases outside gene matches: 1. CDR3 DNA: TGTGCCAGCTCACCACGGACAGGAGAAGCTTTCTTT. It is translated as CASSPRTGEAFF.

The chain recombines TRBV27 with TRBJ1-1, with D possibly TRBD1 on 5 matching bases. CDR1 and CDR2 from the germline V gene are MNHEY and SMNVEV (reference sequence). This CDR3 contains 13 residues. Trimming cost V 5 bases and J 0 bases, with 7 bases left between them. Here the CDR3 DNA reads TGTGCCAGCAGTCCAGGGTTGAACACTGAAGCTTTCTTT. Amino acid sequence: CASSPGLNTEAFF.

The chain recombines TRBV5-4 with TRBJ2-1; TRBD1 is a possible D gene (6 bases). Germline V gene sequence: CDR1 SGHNT, CDR2 YYREEE (reference sequence). The ends were cut back, 0 bases at V and 3 bases at J, with 10 bases in the middle. There are 15 residues in the CDR3. CDR3 loop: CASSLAQGIYNEQFF. In nucleotides, the CDR3 is TGTGCCAGCAGCTTGGCCCAGGGGATCTACAATGAGCAGTTCTTC.

The chain employs TRBV7-9 and TRBJ2-7; D gene unclear. There are 13 residues in the CDR3. V was shortened by 1 base and J by 5 bases, with 9 bases between the two germline ends. CDR1 and CDR2 (germline): SEHNR, FQNEAQ (reference sequence). CDR3 sequence: CASSLVERDEQYF. DNA for the CDR3: TGTGCCAGCAGCTTAGTAGAGCGCGACGAGCAGTACTTC.

This clone was picked up a small number of times. The J gene is TRBJ2-5, the V gene TRBV5-1; D not resolved. The V and J ends lost 0 bases and 7 bases respectively, with 4 bases between them. The CDR3 is 11 residues long. Per germline, CDR1 SGHRS and CDR2 YFSETQ. CDR3 DNA sequence: TGCGCCAGCAGCTTGGAGGCGACCCAGTACTTC. Translated: CASSLEATQYF.

The genes are TRBV30 and TRBJ2-1, with TRBD2 matching 8 bases. The germline V gene encodes CDR1 GTSNPN and CDR2 SVGIG (reference sequence). The CDR3 extends over 14 amino acids. J gave up 6 bases and V 4 bases, and 8 bases lay outside the gene matches. CDR3 sequence (DNA): TGTGCCTGGACAATGACGGGAGGGGTCAATGAGCAGTTCTTC. Amino acid sequence: CAWTMTGGVNEQFF.

This clone appeared a single time. The chain couples TRBV2 to TRBJ1-6; D possibly corresponds to TRBD1 (5 bases). The CDR3 is made up of 15 amino acids. V dropped 2 bases and J dropped 8 bases, with 13 bases sitting between them. Germline assignment: CDR1 SNHLY and CDR2 FYNNEI. The CDR3 region is CASSEQGRRDSPLHF. CDR3 sequence (DNA): TGTGCCAGCAGTGAACAGGGCAGGCGAGATTCACCCCTCCACTTT.

The rearrangement links TRBV6-5 to TRBJ1-3; no clear D gene. Germline assignment: CDR1 MNHEY and CDR2 SVGAGI. The CDR3 is made up of 15 amino acids. V was shortened by 6 bases and J by 3 bases, with 15 bases between the two germline ends. CDR3 in DNA: TGTGCCAGCAGGAGGTTTGGGGTCGATGGAAACACCATATATTTT. Its translation is CASRRFGVDGNTIYF.

V and J are TRBV11-2 and TRBJ2-2, with D perhaps TRBD1 (5 bases). Germline CDR1 SGHAT, CDR2 FQNNGV. The CDR3 is 14 amino acids. V lost 1 base and J lost 8, with 11 bases in between. CDR3 protein: CASSLARGAGELFF. DNA of the CDR3: TGTGCCAGCAGCTTAGCTAGGGGTGCGGGGGAGCTGTTTTTT.

The CDR3 sequence is CASSQEGLAGGGNTGELFF. DNA for the CDR3: TGTGCCAGCAGCCAAGAAGGGCTAGCGGGAGGTGGGAACACCGGGGAGCTGTTTTTT. The V and J genes are TRBV4-2 and TRBJ2-2, with TRBD2 matching over 11 bases. The length of the CDR3 is 19 residues. Trimming took 0 bases from V and 1 from J; bases not matched to a gene: 7. Germline-derived CDR1 and CDR2 are LGHNA and YNFKEQ.

The chain has TRBV28 and TRBJ2-3, with a tentative D call TRBD2 (5 bases). Germline CDR1 and CDR2: MDHEN and SYDVKM. This CDR3 is built from 12 residues. The V gene lost 3 bases and the J gene lost 8 bases, with 9 bases spanning the gap. CDR3 coding DNA: TGTGCCAGCAGTTTTCGGGGTGCTACGCAGTATTTT. This translates into CASSFRGATQYF.

The gene calls are TRBV19 and TRBJ2-2; 7 bases are shared with TRBD2. The length of the CDR3 is 16 residues. The germline V gene has CDR1 LNHDA and CDR2 SQIVND (reference sequence). J was trimmed by 1 base and V by 7 bases; bases with no gene match: 9. CDR3 nucleotide sequence: TGTGCCAGTACGGGGAGCCTAGCGGTGAACACCGGGGAGCTGTTTTTT. Amino acid sequence: CASTGSLAVNTGELFF.

This chain joins TRBV7-8 and TRBJ2-5; D might be TRBD2 (6 bases). The germline V and J ends were trimmed by 5 bases and 5 bases, with 18 bases remaining between them. From germline, CDR1 is SGHVS and CDR2 FQNEAQ. This CDR3 has 15 residues. In nucleotides, the CDR3 is TGTGCCAGCAGCCTTCCGGGAGTGGAGGTCGAGACCCAGTACTTC. Its protein product is CASSLPGVEVETQYF.

The rearrangement uses TRBV19 and TRBJ2-3, with D possibly being TRBD2 (7 bases). CDR3 size: 16 residues. V dropped 10 bases and J dropped 5 bases, with 25 bases sitting between them. Germline V gene sequence: CDR1 LNHDA, CDR2 SQIVND (reference sequence). The CDR3 is CATKLGGETGRDTQYF. In DNA, the CDR3 is TGTGCCACCAAACTTGGGGGGGAGACAGGCAGAGATACGCAGTATTTT.

In this sample, this clone turned up once. The chain joins TRBV28 to TRBJ1-2, with D perhaps TRBD1 (6 bases). Looked up from germline, CDR1 is MDHEN and CDR2 is SYDVKM. The CDR3 has 15 residues. The germline V and J ends were trimmed by 3 bases and 2 bases, with 13 bases remaining between them. Here the CDR3 reads CASSLLQGKNYGYTF. The DNA for the CDR3 is TGTGCCAGCAGTTTGTTACAGGGCAAAAACTATGGCTACACCTTC.

J is TRBJ2-1 and V is TRBV28; 7 nucleotides match TRBD1. Germline loops: CDR1 MDHEN, CDR2 SYDVKM. This CDR3 is built from 15 residues. The V gene end was trimmed by 6 bases and the J gene end by 5 bases; junction bases not matched to a gene: 10. CDR3: CASSTGQASDNEQFF. The CDR3 DNA is TGTGCCAGCAGCACCGGACAGGCTTCGGACAATGAGCAGTTCTTC. The complete variable domain, with remaining parts taken from reference TRBV28 and TRBJ2-1, reads DVKVTQSSRYLVKRTGEKVFLECVQDMDHENMFWYRQDPGLGLRLIYFSYDVKMKEKGDIPEGYSVSREKKERFSLILESASTNQTSMYLCASSTGQASDNEQFFGPGTRLTVL.

The CDR3: CAWGGLVGGELFF. CDR3 in DNA: TGTGCCTGGGGGGGACTAGTAGGCGGGGAGCTGTTTTTT. This chain joins TRBV30 and TRBJ2-2; 8 bases are a match to TRBD2. The CDR3 has 13 residues. V shed 5 bases and J 7 bases; nucleotides not matched to a gene: 6. Germline lookup yields CDR1 GTSNPN and CDR2 SVGIG (reference sequence).

The chain couples TRBV27 to TRBJ2-7, with D possibly TRBD2 on 5 matching bases. This CDR3 region has 15 residues. Trimming stripped 6 bases from V and 4 bases from J, with 19 bases between. Germline V CDR1 and CDR2: MNHEY, SMNVEV (reference sequence). CDR3 nucleotide sequence: TGTGCCAGCAGGCCTATTGGCGGACGGACTTACGAGCAGTACTTC. This translates into CASRPIGGRTYEQYF.

The gene calls are TRBV20-1 and TRBJ1-2, with D tentatively TRBD1 (5 bases). The CDR3 length is 11 residues. The germline gives CDR1 DFQATT, CDR2 SNEGSKA (reference sequence). With 3 bases removed from V and 7 bases from J, the gap between germline ends came to 9 bases. CDR3 loop: CSASLRAGYTF. The CDR3, as DNA: TGCAGTGCTAGTCTCAGGGCTGGCTACACCTTC.

V usage is TRBV11-2 and J usage is TRBJ2-1; TRBD2 matches 10 bases. This CDR3 has 16 residues. V shed 5 bases and J 5 bases; nucleotides not matched to a gene: 9. Germline CDR1 SGHAT, CDR2 FQNNGV. CDR3 bases: TGTGCCAGCAGCACACGAACTAGCGGGACAAACAATGAGCAGTTCTTC. As protein: CASSTRTSGTNNEQFF.

The chain employs TRBV5-1 and TRBJ1-1; possible D gene TRBD1, 6 bases. Germline-derived CDR1 and CDR2 are SGHRS and YFSETQ. The ends were cut back, 1 base at V and 5 bases at J, with 12 bases in the middle. This CDR3 has 14 amino acids. CDR3 sequence reads: CASSLTGASTEAFF. The CDR3 DNA reads TGCGCCAGCAGCTTGACGGGGGCTAGTACTGAAGCTTTCTTT. Supplemented by reference TRBV5-1 and TRBJ1-1, the full variable domain reads KAGVTQTPRYLIKTRGQQVTLSCSPISGHRSVSWYQQTPGQGLQFLFEYFSETQRNKGNFPGRFSGRQFSNSRSEMNVSTLELGDSALYLCASSLTGASTEAFFGQGTRLTVV.

V gene TRBV6-4 combines with J gene TRBJ2-7; D unresolved. V lost 7 bases to trimming and J lost 6 bases, with 13 bases between them. The germline V gene encodes CDR1 MRHNA and CDR2 SNTAGT. CDR3 length: 12 residues. CDR3 amino acids: CASKSAVGEQYF. CDR3 nucleotides: TGTGCCAGCAAATCGGCGGTGGGCGAGCAGTACTTC.

This rearrangement joins TRBV21-1 to TRBJ2-1; the table assigns TRBD2, which was not confirmed against the DNA. TRBV21-1 is a pseudogene segment. This CDR3 is built from 17 residues. CDR3 sequence: CASSKYQAGRTYNEQFF. CDR3 bases: TGTGCCAGCAGCAAATACCAGGCAGGCAGGACTTACAATGAGCAGTTCTTC.

The chain employs TRBV18 and TRBJ2-5; perhaps TRBD1 as D (5 bases). Germline V gene lookup returns CDR1 KGHSH and CDR2 LQKENI. The V end was cut by 3 bases, the J end by 5 bases, with 10 bases between. This CDR3 comprises 13 residues. The DNA for the CDR3 is TGTGCCAGCTCACCCAGGGATGGTGAGACCCAGTACTTC. Its translation: CASSPRDGETQYF.

This chain joins TRBV7-3 and TRBJ2-2; either TRBD1 or TRBD2 may supply D (5 bases each). The CDR3 runs 16 residues. Germline assignment: CDR1 SGHTA and CDR2 FQGTGA. V shed 5 bases and J shed 5 bases, with 18 bases lying between them. The CDR3 reads CASSRNPGTKTGELFF. The CDR3 nucleotides read TGTGCCAGCAGCCGAAATCCCGGGACCAAGACCGGGGAGCTGTTTTTT.

This clone was seen a handful of times. The chain uses TRBV30 and TRBJ2-7; 10 positions agree with TRBD2. CDR1 is GTSNPN and CDR2 is SVGIG in the germline V gene (reference sequence). V dropped 3 bases and J dropped 3; count of bases not matched to a gene: 5. The CDR3 is 14 amino acids. The CDR3 region has the DNA TGTGCCTGGAGAGAAGCGGGAGGGCTCTACGAGCAGTACTTC. This translates into CAWREAGGLYEQYF. Looking up the rest from reference TRBV30 and TRBJ2-7 gives the full variable domain: SQTIHQWPATLVQPVGSPLSLECTVEGTSNPNLYWYRQAAGRGLQLLFYSVGIGQISSEVPQNLSASRPQDRQFILSSKKLLLSDSGFYLCAWREAGGLYEQYFGPGTRLTVT.